This entry is about one T cell receptor beta chain. Its antigen is as yet unknown. It was with a sample-barcoded 5' primer and a J-beta primer mix that a second PCR of roughly 7 to 12 cycles was run. Each cDNA molecule carried a tag from a template-switch adaptor that contained 12 random nucleotides. Using its own MiXCR run on the 5' RACE reads, TCRdb lists one record per CDR3 protein. The sample has 1.5 million to 2 million distinct CDR3 sequences, roughly 49% seen once. These data come from a study of blood T cells in healthy people across ages. Those donating, healthy Caucasian individuals from Russia, were aged roughly 6 to 95. Total RNA extracted from each sample amounted to at least 5 micrograms. The CDR3 runs to 16 residues. Germline loops: CDR1 LGHNA, CDR2 YNFKEQ. V lost 0 bases and J 0 bases, leaving 6 bases between the germline ends. General study results and limits: Naive T cell percentage strongly correlated with TCR beta diversity.

Source material: blood. This TCR was sampled from a woman aged 40 to 50 in good health. This chain joins TRBV4-2 and TRBJ2-6; a weak D match, TRBD1 (5 bases). The CDR3 protein is CASSQEGVSGANVLTF. For the CDR3, the DNA is TGTGCCAGCAGCCAAGAAGGGGTCTCTGGGGCCAACGTCCTGACTTTC.